Listed below are T cell receptor beta chains from one sample, sequenced in a study of blood T cell repertoires in COVID-19. The repertoire was sequenced with immunoSEQ multiplex PCR; TCRdb's copy has only in-frame clones and lacks some. The profile shows under 150,000 clones, 80% of them singletons. The specimen was peripheral blood. These receptors were obtained from a woman in her fifties or sixties with acute or convalescent COVID-19. The CDR3 runs from the conserved cysteine through the conserved F or W. Each record gives: J gene, V gene, clone size, D gene, CDR3 protein, CDR3 DNA. D genes are given only for firm matches. Clone size is shown for a subset of rows, as once, few, many or a class of expanded clone.

TRBJ2-2 TRBV28 - TRBD1 CAGSLGQGLGVTGELFF TGTGCCGGCAGTTTAGGACAGGGGTTGGGTGTTACCGGGGAGCTGTTTTTT
TRBJ1-2 TRBV7-3 - TRBD1 CASSPRQGGIYGYTF TGTGCCAGCAGCCCCAGACAGGGAGGAATCTATGGCTACACCTTC
TRBJ1-3 TRBV7-2 - TRBD1 CASSPTGDSGNTIYF TGTGCCAGCAGCCCCACAGGGGATTCTGGAAACACCATATATTTT
TRBJ2-3 TRBV3-1/TRBV3-2 - - CASSHAEGGVADTQYF TGTGCCAGCAGCCATGCGGAGGGGGGGGTGGCAGATACGCAGTATTTT
TRBJ2-7 TRBV7-9 few - CASSPPGEQYF TGTGCCAGCAGCCCCCCGGGCGAGCAGTACTTC
TRBJ1-1 TRBV21-1 - - CASPRVGQGLDTEAFF TGTGCCAGCCCCAGGGTGGGACAGGGGTTAGACACTGAAGCTTTCTTT
TRBJ1-5 TRBV24-1 - - CATSDWCYYSYSNQPQHF TGTGCCACCAGTGATTGGTGTTACTATAGCTATAGCAATCAGCCCCAGCATTTT
TRBJ1-5 TRBV12-3/TRBV12-4 - TRBD1 CASSLTGGQPQHF TGTGCCAGCAGTCTAACAGGGGGTCAGCCCCAGCATTTT
TRBJ1-1 TRBV3-1/TRBV3-2 - - CASSHERGNTEAFF TGTGCCAGCAGCCACGAACGAGGAAACACTGAAGCTTTCTTT
TRBJ1-1 TRBV13 - - CASNQGRNTEAFF TGTGCCAGCAACCAGGGGAGGAACACTGAAGCTTTCTTT
TRBJ2-7 TRBV6-5 - TRBD1 CASSYTRQGGKYEQYF TGTGCCAGCAGTTACACCCGACAGGGGGGAAAATACGAGCAGTACTTC
TRBJ1-6 TRBV9 - TRBD1 CASSTAGTGHSPLHF TGTGCCAGCAGCACCGCCGGGACAGGGCATTCACCCCTCCACTTT
TRBJ1-4 TRBV7-9 few TRBD1 CASSFGQGEEKLFF TGTGCCAGCAGCTTTGGACAGGGAGAGGAAAAACTGTTTTTT
TRBJ1-2 TRBV7-2 - - CASSLDPRAESYTF TGTGCCAGCAGCTTAGATCCCAGGGCTGAAAGCTACACCTTC
TRBJ1-5 TRBV5-8 - - CASSRGGRADQPQHF TGTGCCAGCAGCCGGGGGGGGAGGGCCGATCAGCCCCAGCATTTT
TRBJ1-5 TRBV18 - - CASSPGTQPQHF TGTGCCAGCTCACCCGGGACACAGCCCCAGCATTTT
TRBJ1-1 TRBV6-5 - TRBD1 CASSKGQPNTEAFF TGTGCCAGCAGTAAGGGACAGCCGAACACTGAAGCTTTCTTT
TRBJ1-6 TRBV18 - - CASSQNRVLYNSPLHF TGTGCCAGCTCACAGAACAGGGTTCTCTATAATTCACCCCTCCACTTT